This T cell receptor beta chain emerged from a study of T cell changes during pregnancy in multiple sclerosis (dated by TCRdb to about 2019). Background for the entire study: Changes in the T cell repertoire over the course of pregnancy were examined in this study in women with multiple sclerosis.

Remarks on this clone: Its antigen remains undetermined. No base quality values were provided; no much bigger clone lies one nucleotide off.

Including cysteine and phenylalanine, the CDR3 has 16 amino acids. The only DNA kept is the CDR3, 48 bases in frame from the first base. CDR1 and CDR2 are drawn from the germline V gene: LGHNA, YSLEER. A distance of 13 bases separates the germline ends of V and J, which lose 1 base and 4 bases respectively. The receptor library was made with the immunoSEQ multiplex PCR assay. TCRdb took over this immuneACCESS table, retaining in-frame rearrangements with V and J assigned. Such tables are incomplete; in checked studies, under half of the missing clones stem from an unresolved V gene, and the remainder is unexplained. The sample contains roughly 24,000 clones, 86% of them found a single time. More than 7.5% of the sample belongs to the ten largest clones.

Sequencing used CD8+ T cells from peripheral blood mononuclear cells, obtained in the first trimester of pregnancy. The receptor comes from a female donor in good health, enrolled as a control in a pregnancy study. This chain joins TRBV4-3 to TRBJ2-2, with TRBD1 perhaps the D gene, on 6 matching bases. The CDR3 is CASSQARRGGTGELFF. The nucleotides read TGCGCCAGCAGCCAAGCCCGGAGAGGGGGCACCGGGGAGCTGTTTTTT.